The 29 T cell receptor beta chains below were found in one sample sequenced in a study of Ad26.COV2.S vaccination and SARS-CoV-2 variants. As for treatment: around 19 received Ad26.COV2.S at low or high dose, single or two shots; roughly 5 received placebo; per-sample allocation not given. It was on day 63 after the first vaccine or placebo injection that samples were taken. Clones were sequenced by immunoSEQ multiplex PCR, and TCRdb holds only the in-frame ones, with some missing. The sample has over 450,000 clones; 80% to 90% are singletons. The material was peripheral blood, obtained in a trial of Ad26.COV2.S vaccine versus placebo. Every receptor here comes from a person aged 18 to 59 who received the Ad26.COV2.S COVID-19 vaccine or a placebo.

The chain uses TRBV5-8 and TRBJ2-7; TRBD2 agrees at 8 bases. Germline CDR1 is SGHTS and CDR2 is YDEGEE. The CDR3 runs 15 residues. Trimming cost V 6 bases and J 3 bases; bases outside gene matches: 11. The CDR3 coding sequence is TGTGCCAGCACCCGGTTAAGCGGGAGAGGCTACGAGCAGTACTTC. Translating it yields CASTRLSGRGYEQYF.

The chain recombines TRBV27 with TRBJ2-5; tentatively, D is TRBD1 (6 bases). Trimming left V 5 bases short and J 2 bases short, with 9 bases between. The CDR3 contains 13 residues. Germline CDR1 and CDR2: MNHEY and SMNVEV (reference sequence). As DNA, the CDR3 is TGTGCCAGCAGTCGTCAGGGGCAAGAGACCCAGTACTTC. It encodes CASSRQGQETQYF.

The rearrangement links TRBV21-1 to TRBJ1-2. TRBV21-1 represents a pseudogene. The CDR3 is 13 residues long. DNA of the CDR3: TGTGCCAGCAGTACCGGGGAAGGGGTCCGGTACACCTTC. Translation gives CASSTGEGVRYTF.

V gene TRBV6-5 combines with J gene TRBJ1-1, with D perhaps TRBD1 (6 bases). Germline V gene lookup returns CDR1 MNHEY and CDR2 SVGAGI. The CDR3 has 13 residues. Trimming took off 7 bases at V and 2 bases at J, with 11 bases between the two ends. As DNA, the CDR3 is TGTGCCAGCAAAGCCAGGGGTAACACTGAAGCTTTCTTT. Residues: CASKARGNTEAFF.

J is TRBJ2-3 and V is TRBV5-4, with 8 bases fitting TRBD2. In germline, CDR1 is SGHNT, CDR2 YYREEE (reference sequence). The V gene end was trimmed by 3 bases and the J gene end by 1 base; junction bases not matched to a gene: 16. The CDR3 totals 19 residues. For the CDR3, the DNA is TGTGCCAGCAGCTCCCCGGGACTAGATTGGCGGAACCGCACAGATACGCAGTATTTT. Protein product: CASSSPGLDWRNRTDTQYF.

A few counts support this clone. J is TRBJ1-5 and V is TRBV6-5; D not resolved. Germline V gives CDR1 MNHEY, CDR2 SVGAGI. The CDR3 has 15 amino acids. V was clipped by 4 bases and J by 7 bases, with 17 bases between them. CDR3 in DNA: TGTGCCAGCAGTTTAGGTTGGGGAGGTGAGCAGCCCCAGCATTTT. Protein product: CASSLGWGGEQPQHF.

This rearrangement joins TRBV3-1 (or the pseudogene TRBV3-2) to TRBJ1-1, with TRBD1 identical over 7 bases. The CDR3 sequence is 15 residues long. The trim removed 4 bases at V and 4 bases at J, leaving 9 bases unmatched. The germline V gene has CDR1 LGHDT and CDR2 YNNKEL (reference sequence). CDR3 DNA sequence: TGTGCCAGCAGCCGGGGGACAGTGGTTGGCACTGAAGCTTTCTTT. This encodes CASSRGTVVGTEAFF.

The V gene is TRBV27, the J gene TRBJ2-7, with TRBD1 identical over 9 bases. Trimming cost V 6 bases and J 6 bases; bases outside gene matches: 6. CDR3 length equals 13 residues. CDR1 is MNHEY and CDR2 is SMNVEV in the germline V gene (reference sequence). CDR3 sequence (DNA): TGTGCCAGCAGGAAGGGACAGGGAGGCGAGCAGTACTTC. It is translated as CASRKGQGGEQYF.

V is TRBV7-2 and J is TRBJ1-1; D not certain. Germline CDR1 reads SGHTA; CDR2 reads FQGNSA. V was pared by 3 bases and J by 0 bases, with 5 bases between. CDR3 size: 13 residues. This chain's CDR3 is CASSFAVNTEAFF. DNA of the CDR3: TGTGCCAGCAGCTTTGCCGTGAACACTGAAGCTTTCTTT. The full variable domain, its missing parts supplied by reference TRBV7-2 and TRBJ1-1, is GAGVSQSPSNKVTEKGKDVELRCDPISGHTALYWYRQSLGQGLEFLIYFQGNSAPDKSGLPSDRFSAERTGGSVSTLTIQRTQQEDSAVYLCASSFAVNTEAFFGQGTRLTVV.

This chain links TRBV10-3 with TRBJ2-6; D uncertain. The CDR3 consists of 18 residues. V was cut by 6 bases and J by 0 bases, with 18 bases left in between. Germline V CDR1 and CDR2: ENHRY, SYGVKD. The CDR3 DNA follows: TGTGCCATCAGCGGCCCGACAAGAACGGCCTCTGGGGCCAACGTCCTGACTTTC. Translation gives CAISGPTRTASGANVLTF.

V is TRBV6-5 and J is TRBJ1-1; 11 nucleotides match TRBD1. CDR1 is MNHEY and CDR2 is SVGAGI in the germline V gene. This CDR3 comprises 15 residues. With 5 bases clipped from V and 4 bases from J, the junction kept 6 bases outside the gene matches. The CDR3 sequence: CASSKPGQGVTEAFF. The CDR3 region has the DNA TGTGCCAGCAGTAAGCCGGGACAGGGGGTCACTGAAGCTTTCTTT.

The CDR3 coding sequence is TGTGCCAGCAGCTTGGAGATTGGGCGGGGTGGCTACACCTTC. It codes for CASSLEIGRGGYTF. The chain uses TRBV5-5 and TRBJ1-2; D is unresolved. Germline CDR1 is SGHKS and CDR2 is YYEKEE (reference sequence). With 0 bases removed from V and 7 bases from J, the gap between germline ends came to 13 bases. This CDR3 has 14 amino acids.

The rearrangement uses TRBV20-1 and TRBJ2-7, with D unresolved. The CDR3 has 11 amino acids. V lost 3 bases, J lost 2 bases, and 5 bases lay in between. CDR1 and CDR2 (germline): DFQATT, SNEGSKA (reference sequence). The CDR3 DNA follows: TGCAGTGCTAGTCGGGCCTACGAGCAGTACTTC. It codes for CSASRAYEQYF.

V and J are TRBV30 and TRBJ2-6; possible D gene TRBD1, 6 bases. Germline V lookup: CDR1 GTSNPN, CDR2 SVGIG (reference sequence). The CDR3 sequence is 17 residues long. Trimming took off 3 bases at V and 4 bases at J, with 19 bases between the two ends. The CDR3 protein is CAWSLRLGTGGANVLTF. CDR3 DNA: TGTGCCTGGAGCTTGAGGTTAGGAACAGGGGGGGCCAACGTCCTGACTTTC.

About this clone itself: This CDR3 is also generated by other DNA sequences in the sample. The gene calls are TRBV14 and TRBJ1-2; perhaps TRBD1 as D (5 bases). This CDR3 is built from 13 residues. Trimming removed 1 base at V and 4 bases at J, with 7 bases between. Germline V lookup: CDR1 SGHDN, CDR2 FVKESK. The CDR3 coding sequence is TGTGCCAGCAGCCAAGTGGGACCCTATGGCTACACCTTC. It encodes CASSQVGPYGYTF.

V and J are TRBV3-1 (or the pseudogene TRBV3-2) and TRBJ2-7; TRBD1 matches at 9 bases. With 3 bases clipped from V and 3 bases from J, the junction kept 6 bases outside the gene matches. CDR1 and CDR2 (germline): LGHDT, YNNKEL (reference sequence). This CDR3 has 15 residues. The CDR3 DNA follows: TGTGCCAGCAGCCAGGTGACAGGGGGTGGCTACGAGCAGTACTTC. Residues: CASSQVTGGGYEQYF.

V usage is TRBV6-5 and J usage is TRBJ2-6; D is uncertain. Deletions cut 8 bases from V and 1 base from J, with 0 bases between. Looked up from germline, CDR1 is MNHEY and CDR2 is SVGAGI. The CDR3 sequence is 11 residues long. The DNA for the CDR3 is TGTGCCAGCTCTGGGGCCAACGTCCTGACTTTC. Translated, it gives CASSGANVLTF.

The gene calls are TRBV12-3 or TRBV12-4 and TRBJ1-6, with D maybe TRBD1 (5 bases). Deletions cut 5 bases from V and 8 bases from J, with 10 bases between. The CDR3 contains 13 residues. In DNA form, the CDR3 reads TGTGCCAGCAGTCGGCAGGGTGATTCACCCCTCCACTTT. Translation gives CASSRQGDSPLHF.

The chain recombines TRBV15 with TRBJ1-5; D is undetermined. Germline V gene lookup returns CDR1 LNHNV and CDR2 YYDKDF (reference sequence). Deletions cut 0 bases from V and 5 bases from J, with 14 bases between. The CDR3 is 16 residues long. The CDR3 bases are TGTGCCACCAGCAGAGACTTCGTCCCCCTGGATCAGCCCCAGCATTTT. This translates into CATSRDFVPLDQPQHF.

The chain joins TRBV28 to TRBJ1-5, with D uncertain. CDR3 length: 11 amino acids. Between the trimmed V and J ends, which lost 6 bases and 4 bases, there was a span of 4 bases. Germline assignment: CDR1 MDHEN and CDR2 SYDVKM. The CDR3 DNA reads TGTGCCAGCAGCACAAATCAGCCCCAGCATTTT. Its translation: CASSTNQPQHF. The full variable domain, with the rest looked up from reference TRBV28 and TRBJ1-5, is DVKVTQSSRYLVKRTGEKVFLECVQDMDHENMFWYRQDPGLGLRLIYFSYDVKMKEKGDIPEGYSVSREKKERFSLILESASTNQTSMYLCASSTNQPQHFGDGTRLSIL.

This clone was recorded once. The CDR3 here is CAWSWRGREQFF. As DNA, the CDR3 is TGTGCCTGGAGTTGGAGGGGGCGCGAGCAGTTCTTC. The chain employs TRBV30 and TRBJ2-1, with D possibly matching TRBD1 (7 bases). The germline V gene has CDR1 GTSNPN and CDR2 SVGIG (reference sequence). The CDR3 runs 12 residues. V lost 2 bases and J 10 bases, leaving 12 bases between the germline ends.

The chain has TRBV10-3 and TRBJ2-5; D may be TRBD1 or TRBD2 (5 bases each). Trimming cost V 6 bases and J 5 bases, with 13 bases left between them. Germline V gene lookup returns CDR1 ENHRY and CDR2 SYGVKD. The CDR3 is 13 amino acids. The CDR3 DNA follows: TGTGCCATCAGATCCGGGGCTGGTGAGACCCAGTACTTC. Protein sequence: CAIRSGAGETQYF.

This clone appeared once. The chain is built from TRBV4-2 and TRBJ2-5; 7 nucleotides agree with TRBD2. Trimming took 0 bases from V and 7 from J; bases not matched to a gene: 17. The CDR3 contains 18 residues. Germline V lookup: CDR1 LGHNA, CDR2 YNFKEQ. CDR3 residues: CASSQERAGLPPLGTQYF. In DNA, the CDR3 is TGTGCCAGCAGCCAAGAACGAGCGGGGTTACCCCCCCTCGGGACCCAGTACTTC.

On this clone: Other DNA sequences within the sample encode an identical CDR3. The genes are TRBV4-3 and TRBJ2-6; no definite D call. V lost 1 base and J 1 base, leaving 2 bases between the germline ends. CDR3 length: 14 amino acids. Germline V gene lookup returns CDR1 LGHNA and CDR2 YSLEER. Here the CDR3 DNA reads TGCGCCAGCAGCCAAGTTTCTGGGGCCAACGTCCTGACTTTC. It encodes CASSQVSGANVLTF.

This chain uses TRBV18 with TRBJ1-3, with a tentative D call TRBD1 (6 bases). The CDR3 contains 15 residues. V dropped 6 bases and J dropped 0 bases, with 12 bases sitting between them. Per the germline V gene, CDR1 is KGHSH and CDR2 is LQKENI. CDR3 in DNA: TGTGCCAGCTCCCTTGGGGGCCACTCTGGAAACACCATATATTTT. Protein sequence: CASSLGGHSGNTIYF.

The chain recombines TRBV13 with TRBJ1-1; 8 nucleotides align to TRBD1. CDR1 and CDR2 (germline): PRHDT, FYEKMQ (reference sequence). The CDR3 spans 17 residues. V was pared by 3 bases and J by 6 bases, with 15 bases of the junction left unmatched. In nucleotides, the CDR3 is TGTGCCAGCAGCTTCACAGGGGGAGGGCCCGGGATCGCTGAAGCTTTCTTT. Residues: CASSFTGGGPGIAEAFF.

The chain is built from TRBV6-1 and TRBJ2-5; 10 positions agree with TRBD2. The CDR3 sequence is 18 residues long. V was clipped by 2 bases and J by 2 bases; unmatched bases: 11. Germline V gives CDR1 MNHNS, CDR2 SASEGT. The DNA of the CDR3 is TGTGCCAGCAGTGAAAGCCAGCGGGAGGGCCGGTGGCAAGAGACCCAGTACTTC. Amino acids: CASSESQREGRWQETQYF.

This chain links TRBV5-4 with TRBJ2-2, with D perhaps given as TRBD1 or TRBD2 (6 bases each). Germline lookup yields CDR1 SGHNT and CDR2 YYREEE (reference sequence). Trimming left V 3 bases short and J 0 bases short, with 9 bases between. The CDR3 is 15 residues long. Here the CDR3 DNA reads TGTGCCAGCAGCTGGAGGGGGGCGAACACCGGGGAGCTGTTTTTT. As protein: CASSWRGANTGELFF.

The V gene is TRBV6-5, the J gene TRBJ1-6; D remains unclear. The CDR3 covers 15 residues. Trimming pared 2 bases from V and 2 bases from J, leaving 7 bases between. Germline values: CDR1 MNHEY, CDR2 SVGAGI. The CDR3 loop reads CASSYREAYNSPLHF. CDR3 coding DNA: TGTGCCAGCAGTTACCGGGAAGCCTATAATTCACCCCTCCACTTT.